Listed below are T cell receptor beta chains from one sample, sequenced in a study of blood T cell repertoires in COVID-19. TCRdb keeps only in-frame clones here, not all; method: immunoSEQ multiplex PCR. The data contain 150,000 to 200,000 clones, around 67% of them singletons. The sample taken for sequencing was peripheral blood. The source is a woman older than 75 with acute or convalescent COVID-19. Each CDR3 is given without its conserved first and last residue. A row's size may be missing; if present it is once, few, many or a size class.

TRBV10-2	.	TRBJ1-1	ASSESRGNTEAF
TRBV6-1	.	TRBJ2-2	ASRPGGNTGELF
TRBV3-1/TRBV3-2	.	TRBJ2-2	ASSQTRGAGGGTGELF
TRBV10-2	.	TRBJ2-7	ASSESHFPSYEQY
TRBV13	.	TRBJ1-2	ASSLAGSWGERGYT
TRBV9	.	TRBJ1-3	ASSAPGTGGYGNTIY
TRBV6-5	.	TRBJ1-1	ASTWAGNTEAF
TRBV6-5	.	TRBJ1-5	ASSNQGTQPQH
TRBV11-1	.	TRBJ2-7	ASSSRQGESRREQY
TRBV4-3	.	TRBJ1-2	ASSQESSFTTNGYT
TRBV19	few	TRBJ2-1	ASSKRGDSGRALRGEQF
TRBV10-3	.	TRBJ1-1	AIRWGENTEAF
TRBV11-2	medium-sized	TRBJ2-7	ASSPNPGTSDSYEQY
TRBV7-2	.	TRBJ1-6	ASSLQGESPLH
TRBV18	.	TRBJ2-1	ASSPGLAGDNEQF
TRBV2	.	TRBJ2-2	ASEGERNTGELF
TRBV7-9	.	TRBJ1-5	ASSPGNQPQH
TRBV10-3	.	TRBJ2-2	AIRRGLAGGPVTGELF
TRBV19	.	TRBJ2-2	TSSIGETGELF
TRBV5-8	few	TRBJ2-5	ASSERQGVETQY
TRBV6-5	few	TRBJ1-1	ASRGQGGANTEAF
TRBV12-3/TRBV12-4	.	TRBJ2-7	ASSSLLSEQY
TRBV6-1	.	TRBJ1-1	ASSEGGEEAAF
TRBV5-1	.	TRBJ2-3	ASSLGIAGGPADTQY
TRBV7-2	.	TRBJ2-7	ASSLGALYEQY
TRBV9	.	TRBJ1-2	ASSSRTGDNYGYT
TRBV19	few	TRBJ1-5	ASSTPRGQLNQPQH
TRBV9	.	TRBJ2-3	ASSGDRVSTDTQY
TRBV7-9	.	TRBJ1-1	ASSLGQGNTEAF
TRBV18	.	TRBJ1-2	ASSPPSGYYGYT
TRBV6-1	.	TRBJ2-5	ASSEARGQGPQETQY
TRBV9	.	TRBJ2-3	ASSVDAGGETDTQY
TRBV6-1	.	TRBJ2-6	ASSEARRSSGANVLT
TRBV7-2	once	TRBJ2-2	ASSLEGVGTGELF
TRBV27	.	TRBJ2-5	ASSSLTEAGETQY
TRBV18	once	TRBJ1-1	ASSPAPRGGGF
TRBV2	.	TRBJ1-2	ASGLGVGYGYT
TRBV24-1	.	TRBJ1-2	ATSDSGGSNYGYT
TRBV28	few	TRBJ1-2	ASSFYWTGGGYT
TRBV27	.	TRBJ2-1	ASSKQGPAYNEQF
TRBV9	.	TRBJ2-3	ASSSSPTDTQY
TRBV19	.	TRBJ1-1	ARTRGDTEAF
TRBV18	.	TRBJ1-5	ASSPFEGSNQPQH
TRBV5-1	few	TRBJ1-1	ASSLRGMNTEAF
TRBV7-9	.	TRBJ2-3	ASSLTGTDTQY
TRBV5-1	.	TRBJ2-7	ASSLLAGVSYEQY